This passage covers 13 T cell receptor beta chains from one sample sequenced in a study of prognosis after radiotherapy for stage I lung cancer. Genomic DNA was subjected to two-round multiplex PCR for amplification of TCR beta CDR3. Every TRBV and TRBJ gene had its own specific primer in first-round PCR. TCRdb re-called the multiplex PCR reads through MiXCR, storing one row per CDR3 protein. The repertoire includes around 26,000 distinct CDR3 sequences, 40% of them detected once, and about 22% sits in the top ten. Sequenced material: PBMCs, taken before or after stereotactic body radiation therapy (not recorded which). The receptors were sampled from a donor at least 50 years old with non-small cell lung cancer.

This clonotype is medium-sized in the sample. The chain carries TRBV11-3 and TRBJ2-1; D is unresolved. CDR1 and CDR2 from the germline V gene are SGHNT and YENEEA. The V end was cut by 1 base, the J end by 0 bases, with 7 bases between. The CDR3 runs to 15 residues. Written as DNA, the CDR3 is TGTGCCAGCAGCTTAGGTCCGAGCTCCTACAATGAGCAGTTCTTC. It translates to CASSLGPSSYNEQFF.

This clonotype was seen ten or more times. The chain couples TRBV24-1 to TRBJ2-2; 9 positions agree with TRBD1. Germline V gene data show CDR1 as KGHDR and CDR2 as SFDVKD. The CDR3 loop spans 16 amino acids. The V segment lost 4 bases and the J segment 4 bases; nucleotides outside the gene matches: 6. In DNA, the CDR3 is TGTGCCACCAGTGACCCCGGGACAGGGACCACCGGGGAGCTGTTTTTT. Amino acid sequence: CATSDPGTGTTGELFF.

The V gene is TRBV28, the J gene TRBJ2-1; D not resolved. The CDR3 totals 12 residues. Per germline, CDR1 MDHEN and CDR2 SYDVKM. V gave up 2 bases and J gave up 9 bases, with 8 bases separating them. CDR3 DNA: TGTGCCAGCAGTTTAAGAGGCAGTGAGCAGTTCTTC. Amino acid sequence: CASSLRGSEQFF.

For this clonotype: At one boundary the junction diverges from the germline segment, which might be a read error. The chain has TRBV19 and TRBJ2-7; TRBD2 agrees at 7 bases. CDR3 length equals 13 residues. The germline V gene encodes CDR1 LNHDA and CDR2 SQIVND (reference sequence). The CDR3 nucleotides read TGTTCCAGTAGAGCGGGATCGGCCTACGAGCAGTACTTC. Translated: CSSRAGSAYEQYF.

This clonotype came up many times. The CDR3 DNA sequence: TGTGCCACCAAAGGGACAACACGCACAGATACGCAGTATTTT. Protein product: CATKGTTRTDTQYF. The rearrangement links TRBV24-1 to TRBJ2-3; maybe TRBD1 (6 bases). This CDR3 has 14 residues. V lost 8 bases, J lost 1 base, and 12 bases lay in between. Germline V gene sequence: CDR1 KGHDR, CDR2 SFDVKD.

This clonotype was seen ten or more times. At one boundary the junction diverges from the germline segment, which might be a read error. The chain recombines TRBV4-1 with TRBJ1-4; D ambiguous. Germline V lookup: CDR1 MGHRA, CDR2 YSYEKL. This CDR3 has 15 amino acids. CDR3 DNA sequence: TGTGCCAGCAGCCAAGATCGGCAGACTAATGAAAAACTGTTTTTT. Amino acid sequence: CASSQDRQTNEKLFF.

Comment on this clonotype: At one of its ends the junction is not consistent with the germline gene, which may arise from a read error. V usage is TRBV6-2 or TRBV6-3 and J usage is TRBJ2-5; perhaps TRBD1 as D (6 bases). Germline lookup yields CDR1 MNHEY and CDR2 SVGEGT. The CDR3 has 15 residues. The CDR3 sequence is CASSSYAGQQEAQYF. CDR3 DNA sequence: TGTGCCAGCAGTTCCTATGCTGGACAGCAAGAGGCCCAGTACTTC.

This clonotype was counted ten times or more. The rearrangement links TRBV9 to TRBJ2-2; unclear D gene. The CDR3 length is 19 residues. V gave up 0 bases and J gave up 5 bases, with 23 bases separating them. The germline CDR1 and CDR2 sequences are SGDLS and YYNGEE. In DNA form, the CDR3 reads TGTGCCAGCAGCGTAGGACGGATAGGGCCCGTGGGTGAAACCGGGGAGCTGTTTTTT. It yields the protein CASSVGRIGPVGETGELFF.

This clonotype was seen repeatedly, ten times or more. J is TRBJ2-5 and V is TRBV5-8; either TRBD1 or TRBD2 may supply D (6 bases each). V was shortened by 0 bases and J by 7 bases, with 13 bases between the two germline ends. Looked up from germline, CDR1 is SGHTS and CDR2 is YDEGEE. The CDR3 sequence is 14 residues long. The CDR3 DNA sequence: TGTGCCAGCAGCTTGGCCGGGGGCGGCGGGACCCAGTACTTC. Protein: CASSLAGGGGTQYF.

This clonotype was counted ten times or more. This chain connects TRBV15 to TRBJ1-5; 7 nucleotides align to TRBD1. Germline loops: CDR1 LNHNV, CDR2 YYDKDF (reference sequence). This CDR3 has 15 residues. After removal of 2 bases from V and 9 bases from J, the junction contained 10 bases not matched to a gene. Here the CDR3 reads CATSRIETGLRPQHF. DNA for the CDR3: TGTGCCACCAGCAGAATTGAGACAGGGCTACGGCCCCAGCATTTT.

A note on this clonotype: A much larger clone differs from this one at a single base, so this may be a read error. The V gene is TRBV2, the J gene TRBJ1-5; weak D call: TRBD1 (6 bases). Germline values: CDR1 SNHLY, CDR2 FYNNEI. Trimming took 6 bases from V and 3 from J, leaving 18 bases between them. The CDR3 is made up of 16 amino acids. Here the CDR3 reads CASRPTGFWLNQPQHF. The CDR3 bases are TGTGCCAGCAGACCCACAGGGTTTTGGCTCAATCAGCCCCAGCATTTT.

V usage is TRBV5-1 and J usage is TRBJ1-2; 10 nucleotides align to TRBD1. The germline V gene encodes CDR1 SGHRS and CDR2 YFSETQ. Trimming at V came to 1 base and at J to 8 bases, leaving 11 bases not matched to a gene. The CDR3 length is 16 residues. The CDR3 protein is CASSLTTGTGVDGYTF. CDR3 in DNA: TGCGCCAGCAGCTTGACGACGGGGACAGGGGTAGACGGCTACACCTTC. Complete variable domain (other parts from reference TRBV5-1 and TRBJ1-2): KAGVTQTPRYLIKTRGQQVTLSCSPISGHRSVSWYQQTPGQGLQFLFEYFSETQRNKGNFPGRFSGRQFSNSRSEMNVSTLELGDSALYLCASSLTTGTGVDGYTFGSGTRLTVV.

Many counts were recorded for this clonotype. The chain uses TRBV6-5 and TRBJ1-1; D gene uncertain. Germline V gene data show CDR1 as MNHEY and CDR2 as SVGAGI. The CDR3 spans 14 residues. V was pared by 0 bases and J by 1 base, with 6 bases between. CDR3 in amino acids: CASSYSGTNTEAFF. CDR3 DNA sequence: TGTGCCAGCAGTTACTCGGGTACGAACACTGAAGCTTTCTTT.